This T cell receptor beta chain was found in a study of T cell responses to AZD1222 COVID-19 vaccine. Regarding the study as a whole: In the spike-specific TCR repertoire, nearly half reportedly target unmutated variant regions. The peak T cell response came first, and repertoires were sampled only after it. At baseline, seropositivity was found in only six or seven AZD1222 recipients.

On this clone: Its target is unknown.

The protocol was immunoSEQ multiplex PCR, while the TCRdb copy is restricted to in-frame clones and leaves out a portion. The profile shows 150,000 to 200,000 clones, 92% of them singletons. The germline V gene encodes CDR1 SGHTA and CDR2 FQGTGA. This CDR3 contains 17 residues. The V and J ends lost 7 bases and 6 bases respectively, with 24 bases between them. The material sequenced was peripheral blood, taken 28 days after the second AZD1222 dose. The sequence came from an adult who received the AZD1222 COVID-19 vaccine. This chain connects TRBV7-3 to TRBJ2-2; the D gene is possibly TRBD2 (6 bases). The CDR3 DNA follows: TGTGCCAGCACCAAAAACGCACGGGACTCCTTCCCCGGGGAGCTGTTTTTT. It codes for CASTKNARDSFPGELFF.